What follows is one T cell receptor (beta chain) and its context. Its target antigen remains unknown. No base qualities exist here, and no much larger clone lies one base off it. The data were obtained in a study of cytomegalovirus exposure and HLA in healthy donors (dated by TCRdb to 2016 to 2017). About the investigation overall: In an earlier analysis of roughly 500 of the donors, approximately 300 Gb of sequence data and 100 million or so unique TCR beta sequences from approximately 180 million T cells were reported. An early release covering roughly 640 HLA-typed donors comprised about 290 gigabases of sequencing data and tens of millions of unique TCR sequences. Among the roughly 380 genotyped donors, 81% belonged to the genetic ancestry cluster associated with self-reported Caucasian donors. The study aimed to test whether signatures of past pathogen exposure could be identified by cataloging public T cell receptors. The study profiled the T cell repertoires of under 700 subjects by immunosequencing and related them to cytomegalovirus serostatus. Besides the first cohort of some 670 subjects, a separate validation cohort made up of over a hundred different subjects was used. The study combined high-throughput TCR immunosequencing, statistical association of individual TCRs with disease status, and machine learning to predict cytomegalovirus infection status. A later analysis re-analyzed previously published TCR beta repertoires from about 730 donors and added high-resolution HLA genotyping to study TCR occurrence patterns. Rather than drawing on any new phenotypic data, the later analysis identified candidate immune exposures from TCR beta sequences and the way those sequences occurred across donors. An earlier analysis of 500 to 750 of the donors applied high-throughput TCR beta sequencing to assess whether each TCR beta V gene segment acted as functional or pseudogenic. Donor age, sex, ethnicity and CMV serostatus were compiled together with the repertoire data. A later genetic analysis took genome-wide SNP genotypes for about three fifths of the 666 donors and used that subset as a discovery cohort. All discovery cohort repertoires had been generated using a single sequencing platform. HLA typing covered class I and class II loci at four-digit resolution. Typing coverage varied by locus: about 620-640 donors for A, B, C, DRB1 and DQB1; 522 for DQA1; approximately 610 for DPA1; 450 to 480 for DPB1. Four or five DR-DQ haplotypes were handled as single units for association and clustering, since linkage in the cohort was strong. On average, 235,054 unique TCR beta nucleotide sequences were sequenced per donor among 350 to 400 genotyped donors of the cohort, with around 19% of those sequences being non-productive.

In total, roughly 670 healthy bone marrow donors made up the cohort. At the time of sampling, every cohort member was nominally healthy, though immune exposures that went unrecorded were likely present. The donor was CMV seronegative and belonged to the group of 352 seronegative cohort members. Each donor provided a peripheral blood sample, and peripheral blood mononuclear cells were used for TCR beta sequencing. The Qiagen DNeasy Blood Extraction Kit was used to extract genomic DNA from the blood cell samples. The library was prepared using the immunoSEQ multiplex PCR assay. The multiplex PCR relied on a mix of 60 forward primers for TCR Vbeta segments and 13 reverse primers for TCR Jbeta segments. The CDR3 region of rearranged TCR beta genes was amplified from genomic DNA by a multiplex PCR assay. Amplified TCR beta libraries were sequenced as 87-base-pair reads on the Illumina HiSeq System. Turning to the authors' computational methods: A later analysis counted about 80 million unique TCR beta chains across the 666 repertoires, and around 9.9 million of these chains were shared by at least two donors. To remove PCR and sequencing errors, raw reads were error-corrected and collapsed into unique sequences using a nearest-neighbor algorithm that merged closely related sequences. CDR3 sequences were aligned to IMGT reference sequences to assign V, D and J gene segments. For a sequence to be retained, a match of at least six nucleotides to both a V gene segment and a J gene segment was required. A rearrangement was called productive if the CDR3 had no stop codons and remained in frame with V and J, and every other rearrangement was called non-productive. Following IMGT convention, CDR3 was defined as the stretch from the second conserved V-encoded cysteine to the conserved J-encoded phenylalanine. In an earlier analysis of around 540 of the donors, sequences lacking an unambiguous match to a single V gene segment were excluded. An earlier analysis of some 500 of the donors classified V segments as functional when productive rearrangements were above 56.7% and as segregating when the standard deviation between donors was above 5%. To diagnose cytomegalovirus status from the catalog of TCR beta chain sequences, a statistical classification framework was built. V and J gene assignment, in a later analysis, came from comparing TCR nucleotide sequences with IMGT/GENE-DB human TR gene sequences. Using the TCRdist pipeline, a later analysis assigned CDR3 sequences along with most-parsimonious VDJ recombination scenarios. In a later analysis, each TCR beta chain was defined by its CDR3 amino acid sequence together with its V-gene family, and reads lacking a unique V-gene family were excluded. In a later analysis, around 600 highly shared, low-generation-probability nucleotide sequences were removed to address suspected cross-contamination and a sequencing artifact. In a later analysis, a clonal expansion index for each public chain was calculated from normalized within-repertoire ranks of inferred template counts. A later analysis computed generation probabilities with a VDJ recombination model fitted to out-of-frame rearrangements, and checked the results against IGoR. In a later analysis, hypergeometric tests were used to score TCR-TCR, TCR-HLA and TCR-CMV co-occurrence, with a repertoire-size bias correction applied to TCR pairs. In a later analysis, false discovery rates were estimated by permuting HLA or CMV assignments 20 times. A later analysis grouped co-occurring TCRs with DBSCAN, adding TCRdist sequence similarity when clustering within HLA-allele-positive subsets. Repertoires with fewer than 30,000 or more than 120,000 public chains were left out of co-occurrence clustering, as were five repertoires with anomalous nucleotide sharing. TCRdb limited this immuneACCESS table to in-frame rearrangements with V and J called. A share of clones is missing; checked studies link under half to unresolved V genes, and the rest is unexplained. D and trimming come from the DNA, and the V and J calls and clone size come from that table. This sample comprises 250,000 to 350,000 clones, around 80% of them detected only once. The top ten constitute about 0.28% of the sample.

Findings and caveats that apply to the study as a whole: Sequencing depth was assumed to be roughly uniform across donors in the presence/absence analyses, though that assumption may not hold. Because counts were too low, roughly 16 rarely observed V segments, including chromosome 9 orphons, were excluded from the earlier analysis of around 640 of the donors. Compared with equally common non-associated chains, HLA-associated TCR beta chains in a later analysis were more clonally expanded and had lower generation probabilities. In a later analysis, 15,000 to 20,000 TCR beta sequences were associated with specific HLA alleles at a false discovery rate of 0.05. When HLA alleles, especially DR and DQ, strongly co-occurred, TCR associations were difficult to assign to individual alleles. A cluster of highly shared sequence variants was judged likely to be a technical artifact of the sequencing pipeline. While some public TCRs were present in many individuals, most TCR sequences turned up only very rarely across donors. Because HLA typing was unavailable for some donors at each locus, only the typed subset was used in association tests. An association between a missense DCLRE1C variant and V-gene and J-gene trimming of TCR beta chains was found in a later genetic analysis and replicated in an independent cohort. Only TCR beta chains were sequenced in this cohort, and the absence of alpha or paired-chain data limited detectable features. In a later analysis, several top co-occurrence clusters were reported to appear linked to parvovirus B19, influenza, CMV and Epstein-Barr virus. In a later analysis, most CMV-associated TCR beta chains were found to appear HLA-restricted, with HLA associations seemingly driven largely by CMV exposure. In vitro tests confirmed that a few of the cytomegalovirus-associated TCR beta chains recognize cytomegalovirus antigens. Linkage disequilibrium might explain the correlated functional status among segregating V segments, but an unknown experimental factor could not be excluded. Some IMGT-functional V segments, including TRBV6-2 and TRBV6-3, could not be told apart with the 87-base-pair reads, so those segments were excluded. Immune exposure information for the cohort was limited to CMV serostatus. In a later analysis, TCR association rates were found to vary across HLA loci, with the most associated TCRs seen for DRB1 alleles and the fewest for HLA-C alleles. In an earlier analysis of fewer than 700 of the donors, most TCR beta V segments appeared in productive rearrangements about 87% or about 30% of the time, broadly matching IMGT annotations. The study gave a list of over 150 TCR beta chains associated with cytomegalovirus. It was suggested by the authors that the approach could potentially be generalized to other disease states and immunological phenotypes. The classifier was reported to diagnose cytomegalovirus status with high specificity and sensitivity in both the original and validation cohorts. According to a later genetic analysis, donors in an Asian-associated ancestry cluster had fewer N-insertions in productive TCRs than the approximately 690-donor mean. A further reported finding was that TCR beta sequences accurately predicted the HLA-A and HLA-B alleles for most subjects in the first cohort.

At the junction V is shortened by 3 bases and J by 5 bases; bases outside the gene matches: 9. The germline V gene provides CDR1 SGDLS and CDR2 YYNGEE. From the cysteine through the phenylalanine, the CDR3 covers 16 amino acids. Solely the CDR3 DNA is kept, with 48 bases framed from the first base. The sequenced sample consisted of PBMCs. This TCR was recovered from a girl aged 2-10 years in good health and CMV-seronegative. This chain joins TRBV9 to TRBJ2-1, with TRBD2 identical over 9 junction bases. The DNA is TGTGCCAGCAGCGACCGACTAGCGGACCCACACAATGAGCAGTTCTTC. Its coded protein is CASSDRLADPHNEQFF.